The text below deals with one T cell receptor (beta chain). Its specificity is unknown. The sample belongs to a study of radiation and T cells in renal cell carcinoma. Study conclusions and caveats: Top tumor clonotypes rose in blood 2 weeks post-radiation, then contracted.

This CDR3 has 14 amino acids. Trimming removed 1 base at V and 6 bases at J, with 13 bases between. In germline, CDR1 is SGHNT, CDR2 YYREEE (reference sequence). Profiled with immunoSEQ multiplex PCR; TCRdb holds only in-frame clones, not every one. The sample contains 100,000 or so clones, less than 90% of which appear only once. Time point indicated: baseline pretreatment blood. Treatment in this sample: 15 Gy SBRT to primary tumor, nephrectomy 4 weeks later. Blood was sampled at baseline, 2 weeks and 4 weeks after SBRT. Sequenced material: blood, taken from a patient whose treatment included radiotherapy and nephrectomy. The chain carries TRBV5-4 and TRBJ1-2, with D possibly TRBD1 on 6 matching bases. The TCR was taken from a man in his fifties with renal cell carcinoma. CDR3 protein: CASSLFAGEDGYTF. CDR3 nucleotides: TGTGCCAGCAGCTTGTTTGCAGGGGAAGATGGCTACACCTTC.